Sequencing of this T cell receptor beta chain was carried out in a study of cytomegalovirus exposure and HLA in healthy donors. Overall study results and limits: The study carried out a later analysis of TCR beta sequences. It associated approximately 15,000 of them with specific HLA alleles at a false discovery rate of 0.05. Fewer N-insertions than the roughly 650-donor mean were reportedly shown by an Asian-associated ancestry cluster in a later analysis. The study flagged some 170 TCR beta chains as cytomegalovirus-associated.

Comment on this clone: As yet, its antigen is unknown.

The PCR contained 60 Vbeta and 13 Jbeta primers. Original handling: Some 80 million unique TCR beta chains, roughly 11 million shared, were counted in a later analysis. Some clones are missing from TCRdb's copy, which holds only in-frame ones; the method was immunoSEQ multiplex PCR. For V, J and clone size, that table is used; D and trimming come from the DNA. Its table lists about 170,000 clones. This TCR was recovered from a woman aged 18-30 years in good health and CMV-seropositive. Source material: PBMCs.

DNA of the CDR3: TGTGCCAGTCAGAACGCAGCGGATTCACCCCTCCACTTT. Amino acid sequence: CASQNAADSPLHF. The rearrangement uses TRBV5-4 and TRBJ1-6; D gene ambiguous. The V gene's germline CDR1 is SGHNT and CDR2 YYREEE (reference sequence). The CDR3 is 13 residues long. Deletions cut 8 bases from V and 8 bases from J, with 14 bases between.